The clone carrying this T cell receptor (beta chain) was counted at least ten times. What it recognizes is unknown. Amplified TCR beta CDR3 regions derived from RNA transcripts. The HTBI set primed first-round TCR CDR3 RT-PCR. In TCRdb, the multiplex PCR reads were re-called with MiXCR into one record per CDR3 protein. This table holds hundreds of thousands of distinct CDR3 sequences, 14% found once. V shed 4 bases and J shed 2 bases, with 8 bases lying between them. The CDR3 consists of 13 residues. CDR1 is SGHTA and CDR2 is FQGTGA in the germline V gene. The sample belongs to a study of T cells in Graves' hyperthyroidism and ophthalmopathy. General study results and limits: Most thyroid-expanded clonotypes above 0.001 were also found in blood. Stable hyperthyroidism and ophthalmopathy were separated using 13 V-J signatures.

The diagnostic basis comprised clinical symptoms, serum thyroxine and TRAb, thyroid ultrasound and orbital computed tomography. The authors obtained PBMCs from roughly 10 ml of fresh peripheral blood. This chain joins TRBV7-3 and TRBJ1-1; no clear D. The source material was blood. This TCR came from a woman aged 40 to 50 with Graves' hyperthyroidism. DNA for the CDR3: TGTGCCAGCAGCTCGACGATAAACACTGAAGCTTTCTTT. Translating gives CASSSTINTEAFF.